Sequencing of this TCR beta chain was carried out in a study of vaccination effects on CD4 cells after COVID-19. For the study at large: Two convalescent patients were sampled 16 days and one week before vaccination. General study findings and limits: Long after vaccination, the clones induced by infection and by vaccine shrank markedly in size. Missing from the study were early post-infection timepoints, and its convalescent patients were few.

Produced via immunoSEQ multiplex PCR; TCRdb's table is partial and in-frame only. The table lists around 50,000 clones, 76% of them singletons. For this clone: The antigen remains undetermined.

CD4+ T cells were isolated after less than 13 days of culture. V dropped 6 bases and J dropped 5; count of bases not matched to a gene: 5. The CDR3 totals 15 residues. Germline CDR1 is MNHEY and CDR2 is SVGAGI. The chain has TRBV6-5 and TRBJ1-6, with 9 bases matching TRBD1. Here the sequenced sample was CD4+ T cells from PBMCs cultured without peptide, taken before COVID-19 vaccination. The TCR was taken from a human donor who had a prior SARS-CoV-2 infection. The CDR3: CASSLQGAHNSPLHF. In DNA form, the CDR3 reads TGTGCCAGCAGCCTACAGGGGGCCCATAATTCACCCCTCCACTTT.